The next 15 T cell receptor beta chains were all read from a single sample in a study of response to subunit inactivated influenza vaccine. TCRdb analysed the RT-PCR reads with MiXCR anew, one entry per CDR3 protein. The sample holds roughly 620,000 distinct CDR3 sequences, about 11% seen once. The sample was also linked to a second study, of T cells expressing NK-cell markers. Per that study: Researchers built TCR beta cDNA using 5'RACE template switching with UMIs.

This specimen was PBMCs from blood, taken on the day of vaccination. Every receptor here comes from a middle-aged man who received an inactivated influenza vaccine.

This clonotype turned up a few times. This sequence joins TRBV28 and TRBJ1-5; D possibly corresponds to TRBD1 (5 bases). In germline, CDR1 is MDHEN, CDR2 SYDVKM. Trimming took 7 bases from V and 1 from J, leaving 17 bases between them. This CDR3 spans 16 amino acids. The CDR3 DNA sequence: TGTGCCAGCACTTATTTGGGCAGGGAAAGCAATCAGCCCCAGCATTTT. Translating gives CASTYLGRESNQPQHF.

In this sample, this clonotype turned up a few times. The J gene is TRBJ2-2, the V gene TRBV5-1, with 10 positions matching TRBD1. The V gene's germline CDR1 is SGHRS and CDR2 YFSETQ. V lost 6 bases and J lost 3; bases outside the gene matches: 5. The CDR3 runs to 15 residues. The CDR3 sequence is CASTQDRGDTGELFF. The DNA for the CDR3 is TGCGCCAGCACCCAGGACAGGGGGGACACCGGGGAGCTGTTTTTT.

This clonotype occurred a few times. J is TRBJ2-5 and V is TRBV12-3 or TRBV12-4; 13 bases agree with TRBD2. The V segment lost 4 bases and the J segment 0 bases; nucleotides outside the gene matches: 5. The CDR3 has 17 residues. DNA for the CDR3: TGTGCCAGCAGTTCGGGACTAGCGGGGATGTACCAAGAGACCCAGTACTTC. Protein: CASSSGLAGMYQETQYF.

This chain joins TRBV28 and TRBJ1-2; 7 bases are a match to TRBD1. Germline V gives CDR1 MDHEN, CDR2 SYDVKM. The length of the CDR3 is 14 residues. The ends lost 8 bases at V and 4 bases at J; junction bases unmatched: 10. CDR3 sequence reads: CASSKDRSSYGYTF. In DNA form, the CDR3 reads TGTGCCAGCTCCAAGGACAGGTCGTCCTATGGCTACACCTTC.

The chain carries TRBV21-1 and TRBJ2-1; the DNA was not compared with TRBD2, the D call given in the table. TRBV21-1 is a known pseudogene. The CDR3 length is 18 residues. The CDR3 DNA reads TGTGCCAGCAGCAAAAGGGGGGGACTAGCGGCTCTAGAGGATGAGCAGTTCTTC. Residues: CASSKRGGLAALEDEQFF.

Ten or more counts support this clonotype. The chain is built from TRBV5-1 and TRBJ2-1, with 9 bases lining up with TRBD2. The CDR3 sequence is 14 residues long. The V gene end was trimmed by 6 bases and the J gene end by 10 bases; junction bases not matched to a gene: 11. Germline CDR1 reads SGHRS; CDR2 reads YFSETQ. The CDR3 reads CASNPGLATWEQFF. The CDR3 DNA follows: TGCGCCAGCAATCCGGGACTAGCAACTTGGGAGCAGTTCTTC.

This clonotype was observed a handful of times. The chain joins TRBV6-2 or TRBV6-3 to TRBJ2-6; D gene ambiguous. Germline assignment: CDR1 MNHEY and CDR2 SVGEGT. Trimming removed 3 bases at V and 12 bases at J, with 12 bases between. The CDR3 extends over 13 amino acids. The CDR3 is CASSYRPLGVLTF. The CDR3 DNA sequence: TGTGCCAGCAGTTATAGGCCTCTGGGCGTCCTGACTTTC.

There are a few counts of this clonotype. The chain links TRBV12-3 or TRBV12-4 to TRBJ1-5; D is possibly TRBD1 (5 bases). The V gene lost 5 bases and the J gene lost 7 bases, with 12 bases spanning the gap. The CDR3 sequence is 13 residues long. CDR3 sequence (DNA): TGTGCCAGCAGTCTGGCGGGGCACCAGCCCCAGCATTTT. It encodes CASSLAGHQPQHF.

Ten or more counts support this clonotype. The CDR3: CASSHGANYGYTF. CDR3 DNA sequence: TGTGCCAGCAGCCACGGCGCTAACTATGGCTACACCTTC. The V and J genes are TRBV6-2 or TRBV6-3 and TRBJ1-2; D gene unclear. Germline lookup yields CDR1 MNHEY and CDR2 SVGEGT. With 6 bases removed from V and 0 bases from J, the gap between germline ends came to 8 bases. The CDR3 contains 13 residues.

This clonotype was detected only a few times. The gene calls are TRBV27 and TRBJ1-1; no definite D call. In germline, CDR1 is MNHEY, CDR2 SMNVEV (reference sequence). V lost 5 bases to trimming and J lost 0 bases, with 7 bases between them. The CDR3 consists of 13 residues. DNA for the CDR3: TGTGCCAGCAGTGTCAGGTTGAACACTGAAGCTTTCTTT. Residues: CASSVRLNTEAFF.

This clonotype was found a few times. The rearrangement joins TRBV28 to TRBJ1-4, with 10 bases fitting TRBD1. V lost 5 bases, J lost 5 bases, and 5 bases stayed unmatched. The CDR3 totals 15 residues. Germline loops: CDR1 MDHEN, CDR2 SYDVKM. The CDR3 region has the DNA TGTGCCAGCAGTAGCGGGACAGGGGAAAATGAAAAACTGTTTTTT. This codes for CASSSGTGENEKLFF.

The chain uses TRBV15 and TRBJ1-5; TRBD1 might be the D (6 bases). The germline CDR1 and CDR2 sequences are LNHNV and YYDKDF (reference sequence). V gave up 8 bases and J gave up 0 bases, with 11 bases separating them. The CDR3 is made up of 14 amino acids. CDR3 coding DNA: TGTGCCACCGGACAGACGTATAGCAATCAGCCCCAGCATTTT. Amino acids: CATGQTYSNQPQHF.

J is TRBJ2-4 and V is TRBV6-2 or TRBV6-3; 7 bases are a match to TRBD2. Germline CDR1 and CDR2: MNHEY and SVGEGT. The CDR3 contains 16 residues. Unmatched junction bases numbered 12, after V lost 2 bases and J lost 8 bases. The CDR3: CASSYPAGANVDIQYF. CDR3 DNA sequence: TGTGCCAGCAGTTACCCGGCGGGAGCGAATGTAGACATTCAGTACTTC.

This chain uses TRBV14 with TRBJ2-2, with D perhaps TRBD2 (5 bases). The V end was cut by 1 base, the J end by 7 bases, with 7 bases between. Germline V gene sequence: CDR1 SGHDN, CDR2 FVKESK. This CDR3 is 13 amino acids long. This chain's CDR3 is CASSQGRGGELFF. CDR3 bases: TGTGCCAGCAGCCAAGGCCGGGGCGGGGAGCTGTTTTTT.

The chain combines TRBV20-1 with TRBJ2-2; D is possibly TRBD1 or TRBD2 (6 bases each). CDR3 length: 14 residues. CDR1 DFQATT and CDR2 SNEGSKA come from the germline V gene (reference sequence). CDR3 protein: CSGAGQLNTGELFF. CDR3 coding DNA: TGCAGCGGGGCGGGACAATTGAACACCGGGGAGCTGTTTTTT.